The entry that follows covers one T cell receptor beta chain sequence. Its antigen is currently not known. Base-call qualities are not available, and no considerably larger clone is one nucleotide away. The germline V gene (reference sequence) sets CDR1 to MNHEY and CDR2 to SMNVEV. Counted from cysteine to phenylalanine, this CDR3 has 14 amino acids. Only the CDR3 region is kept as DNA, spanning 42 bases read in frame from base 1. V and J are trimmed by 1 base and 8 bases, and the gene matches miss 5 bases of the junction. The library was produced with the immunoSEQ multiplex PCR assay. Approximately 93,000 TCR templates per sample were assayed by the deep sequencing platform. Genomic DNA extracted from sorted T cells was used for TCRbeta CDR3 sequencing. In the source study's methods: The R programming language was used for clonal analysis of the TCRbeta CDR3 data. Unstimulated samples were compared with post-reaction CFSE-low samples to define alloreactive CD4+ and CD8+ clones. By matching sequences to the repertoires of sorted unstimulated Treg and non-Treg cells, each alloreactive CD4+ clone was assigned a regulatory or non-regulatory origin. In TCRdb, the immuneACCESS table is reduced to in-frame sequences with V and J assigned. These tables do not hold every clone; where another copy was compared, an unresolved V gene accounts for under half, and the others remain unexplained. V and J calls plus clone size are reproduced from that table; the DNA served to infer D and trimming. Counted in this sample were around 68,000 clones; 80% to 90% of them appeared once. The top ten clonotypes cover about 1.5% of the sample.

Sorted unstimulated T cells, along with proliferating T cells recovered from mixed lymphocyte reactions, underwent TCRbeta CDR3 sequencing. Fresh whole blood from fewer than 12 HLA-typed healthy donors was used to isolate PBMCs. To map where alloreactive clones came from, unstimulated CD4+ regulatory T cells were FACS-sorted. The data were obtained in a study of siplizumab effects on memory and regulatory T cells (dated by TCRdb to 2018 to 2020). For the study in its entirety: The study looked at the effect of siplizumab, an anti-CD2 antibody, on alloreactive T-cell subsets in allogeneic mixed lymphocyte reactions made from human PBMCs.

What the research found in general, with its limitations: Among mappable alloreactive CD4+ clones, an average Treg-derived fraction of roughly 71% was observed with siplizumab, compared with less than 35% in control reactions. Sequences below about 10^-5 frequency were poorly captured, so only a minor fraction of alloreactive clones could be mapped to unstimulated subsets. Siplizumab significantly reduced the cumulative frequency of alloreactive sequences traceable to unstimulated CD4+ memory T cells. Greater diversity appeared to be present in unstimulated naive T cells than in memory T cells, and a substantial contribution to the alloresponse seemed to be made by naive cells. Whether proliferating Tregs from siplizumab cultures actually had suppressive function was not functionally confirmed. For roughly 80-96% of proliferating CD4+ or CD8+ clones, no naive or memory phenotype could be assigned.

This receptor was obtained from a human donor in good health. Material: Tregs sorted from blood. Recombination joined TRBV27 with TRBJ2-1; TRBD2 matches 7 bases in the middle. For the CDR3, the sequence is CASSLWGGSYEQFF. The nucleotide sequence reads TGTGCCAGCAGTTTATGGGGCGGGAGCTATGAGCAGTTCTTC.